This TCR beta chain originates from a study of blood T cell repertoires in COVID-19. Turning to the study itself: Sites across the United States, Italy and Spain contributed samples from acute and convalescent COVID-19. T cells, B-cell-depleted T cells, or PBMCs provided the cDNA or gDNA that served as material.

TCRdb keeps only in-frame clones here, not all; method: immunoSEQ multiplex PCR. The sample has about 190,000 clones, about 84% seen once. Recovered participants had two consecutive negative NP/OP PCR tests, healthcare professional clearance, or symptom resolution. This receptor was identified in a woman aged 25 to 39 who had recovered from COVID-19. The material sequenced was PBMCs or T cells enriched from blood (not recorded which).

The CDR3 nucleotides are TGTGCCAGCAGTGACGTTTTGGAGAGCTCCTACAATGAGCAGTTCTTC. As protein: CASSDVLESSYNEQFF. V gene TRBV27 combines with J gene TRBJ2-1, with D hard to call. Germline lookup yields CDR1 MNHEY and CDR2 SMNVEV (reference sequence). The length of the CDR3 is 16 residues. V lost 5 bases to trimming and J lost 0 bases, with 14 bases between them.